This paragraph covers one T cell receptor (beta chain) sequence. The antigen is not known. The sample originates from a study of T cell repertoires in cytomegalovirus infection. Study-level background: Used in the study were CMV epitopes, some recently identified and HLA-C-restricted, others well-studied and HLA-B-restricted. Shared public TCR beta signatures pointed to both CMV infection and a matching HLA type. Study-level findings and limits: Dominant in the ex vivo response were TCR beta clonotypes restricted by HLA-C and specific for CMV. Totalled public TCR beta family frequency picked out people who carried CMV plus the relevant HLA.

MiXCR was run by TCRdb on the reads, yielding one entry per CDR3 protein. The sample yields some 480,000 distinct CDR3 sequences, 30% to 35% seen once. The germline CDR1 and CDR2 sequences are MNHNY and SVGAGI (reference sequence). The V end lost 6 bases, the J end lost 0 bases, and 15 bases lay between the germline ends. The CDR3 is 16 amino acids. The chain links TRBV6-6 to TRBJ2-1; D is possibly TRBD1 (5 bases). The sample in question was cultured PBMCs, obtained from culture after CMV antigen stimulation. The sequence was obtained from a human donor in good health (CMV status not recorded). Some clones in this sample may be carry-over from other donors' samples. The CDR3 protein is CASSRQLLGSYNEQFF. The DNA of the CDR3 is TGTGCCAGCAGCCGACAGTTACTCGGCTCCTACAATGAGCAGTTCTTC.